The 14 T cell receptor beta chains in this list originate from one sample, sequenced in a study of CD8+ T cells in alopecia areata. RNA extraction and reverse transcription yielded cDNA as sequencing template. Clones were sequenced by immunoSEQ multiplex PCR, and TCRdb holds only the in-frame ones, with some missing. This set yields under 350,000 clones and no singletons; the top ten hold less than 1.5%. Cells pooled from cutaneous lymph nodes were sorted on CD4, CD8alpha, NKG2D, NKG2ACE and other markers. The sequenced sample consisted of CD4+ T cells sorted from a lymph node. The receptors were gathered from a C3H/HeJ mouse with alopecia areata. This strain's MHC haplotype is H2-k.

The table lists this clone with a few counts. Gene names are the mouse ones. With the read ending 4 residues before the CDR3 end, the germline J gene is used to fill in that end. The chain couples TRBV19 to TRBJ2-2; 10 positions match TRBD2. Germline CDR1 reads FNHDT; CDR2 reads SITEND (reference sequence). The CDR3 consists of 15 residues. Trimming took 6 bases from V and 4 from J; bases not matched to a gene: 6. The sequenced part of the CDR3 DNA is TGTGCCAGCACTCGGACTGGGGGCGCCACCGGG. Translating gives CASTRTGGATG. From start to end, the CDR3 is CASTRTGGATGQLYF.

On this clone itself: The gene names given are mouse names. The read ends 4 residues early relative to the CDR3; the germline J gene fills the gap. This chain links TRBV13-1 with TRBJ1-2; 7 nucleotides line up with TRBD1. The CDR3 has 13 amino acids. J lost 2 bases, V lost 6 bases, and 4 bases had no gene match. Per the germline V gene, CDR1 is NSHNY and CDR2 is SYGAGN. The CDR3 spells CASNRGDNSDYTF. The CDR3 bases that were read are TGTGCCAGCAACAGGGGTGACAACTCC.

In regard to this clone: Gene names refer to mouse genes. Read coverage stops 4 residues before the CDR3 terminus; the germline J gene supplies the remainder. This sequence joins TRBV13-1 and TRBJ2-5; 7 nucleotides line up with TRBD2. Trimming cost V 1 base and J 1 base; bases outside gene matches: 3. CDR1 is NSHNY and CDR2 is SYGAGN in the germline V gene. The CDR3 extends over 15 amino acids. CDR3 sequence reads: CASSDMGGDQDTQYF. The CDR3 bases that were read are TGTGCCAGCAGTGATATGGGGGGAGACCAAGAC.

To note about this clone: These gene names are mouse names. Coverage ceases 4 residues before the CDR3 finishes, and the germline J gene fills in the end. The chain joins TRBV13-1 to TRBJ2-2; 11 positions agree with TRBD2. The CDR3 runs to 17 residues. Germline CDR1 reads NSHNY; CDR2 reads SYGAGN. Trimming at V came to 2 bases and at J to 4 bases, leaving 7 bases not matched to a gene. The CDR3 bases that were read are TGTGCCAGCAGTGAGAATACTGGGGGGGCGTTCACCGGG. Protein product: CASSENTGGAFTG. The complete CDR3 protein is CASSENTGGAFTGQLYF.

On this clone itself: Genes here carry mouse names. The CDR3 end lies 4 residues beyond the end of the read and is filled in from the germline J gene. Other DNA variants within this sample encode the same CDR3. This rearrangement joins TRBV1 to TRBJ2-5; D unresolved. Germline values: CDR1 NSQYPW, CDR2 LRSPGD (reference sequence). The CDR3 is 12 residues long. The CDR3 reads CTCSARGDTQYF. Incomplete CDR3 DNA: TGCACCTGCAGTGCACGAGGGGAC.

This clone was detected only a few times. Gene names and germline match the mouse. Read coverage stops 4 residues before the CDR3 terminus; the germline J gene supplies the remainder. This specimen includes other DNA sequences encoding the same CDR3. The genes are TRBV31 and TRBJ2-5, with 7 bases matching TRBD2. Germline V gene sequence: CDR1 GKSSPN, CDR2 SITVG. The V segment lost 2 bases and the J segment 3 bases; nucleotides outside the gene matches: 2. The CDR3 is 13 amino acids. CDR3 residues: CAWSGGGQDTQYF. The DNA read from the CDR3 is TGTGCCTGGAGTGGGGGGGGACAAGAC.

This clone was seen a handful of times. Gene names and germline match the mouse. The sequence runs out 4 residues before the end of the CDR3; the remainder is reconstructed from the germline J gene. This rearrangement joins TRBV31 to TRBJ1-2; D gene unclear. Looked up from germline, CDR1 is GKSSPN and CDR2 is SITVG. The CDR3 runs 15 residues. V lost 0 bases and J lost 0, with 11 bases in between. The DNA read from the CDR3 is TGTGCCTGGAGTCTAGATCTCAGCGCAAACTCC. This codes for CAWSLDLSANS. The full CDR3 reads CAWSLDLSANSDYTF.

Notes on this clone: Gene names denote mouse genes. The CDR3 goes on 4 residues after the read ends, and that part is filled in from the germline J gene. The chain couples TRBV31 to TRBJ2-7; no clear D gene. Germline CDR1 is GKSSPN and CDR2 is SITVG. This CDR3 comprises 12 residues. The CDR3 sequence is CAWSLTQYEQYF. The covered CDR3 bases are TGTGCCTGGAGTCTTACACAGTAT.

This clone was seen a handful of times. Gene names and germline match the mouse. The CDR3 goes on 4 residues after the read ends, and that part is filled in from the germline J gene. The chain joins TRBV19 to TRBJ2-1; 9 nucleotides align to TRBD1. This CDR3 is 13 amino acids long. CDR1 FNHDT and CDR2 SITEND come from the germline V gene (reference sequence). The CDR3 DNA, read in part, is TGTGCCAGCAGCCCGGGACAGGGTCCT. It translates to CASSPGQGP. The CDR3 reads in full as CASSPGQGPEQFF. The full variable domain, completed using reference TRBV19 and TRBJ2-1, is GGIITQTPKFLIGQEGQKLTLKCQQNFNHDTMYWYRQDSGKGLRLIYYSITENDLQKGDLSEGYDASREKKSSFSLTVTSAQKNEMAVFLCASSPGQGPEQFFGPGTRLTVL.

Comment on this clone: Gene labels here are mouse ones. The DNA ends 4 residues before the CDR3 does, and the rest of the CDR3 is filled in from the germline J gene. This chain uses TRBV13-1 with TRBJ2-3, with 11 positions matching TRBD2. CDR3 length: 16 residues. J was trimmed by 4 bases and V by 0 bases; bases with no gene match: 4. The V gene's germline CDR1 is NSHNY and CDR2 SYGAGN. The CDR3 is CASSDGTGGFTETLYF. The CDR3 DNA, read in part, is TGTGCCAGCAGTGATGGGACTGGGGGGTTTACAGAA.

In regard to this clone: The gene names here belong to mouse. Read data end 4 residues before the CDR3 end; the end is taken from the germline J gene. The V call is TRBV15, the J call TRBJ1-2; 7 bases match TRBD1. Trimming removed 6 bases from V and 0 bases from J; junction bases left unmatched: 4. The CDR3 has 14 residues. Germline V gene sequence: CDR1 SGHND, CDR2 FRSKSL. The CDR3 loop reads CASRRQGSNSDYTF. CDR3 bases read: TGTGCCAGCAGAAGACAGGGTTCAAACTCC.

This clone has only a few counts. Mouse germline and gene names are used. The read terminates 4 residues ahead of where the CDR3 ends, so the germline J gene completes it. This rearrangement joins TRBV17 to TRBJ2-3; TRBD1 is a possible D gene (5 bases). Germline CDR1 and CDR2: MNHDT and YYDKIL. V lost 2 bases to trimming and J lost 2 bases, with 11 bases between them. CDR3 length: 15 residues. Here the CDR3 reads CASSRRRGVAETLYF. The sequenced part of the CDR3 DNA is TGTGCTAGCAGTAGAAGGAGGGGTGTTGCAGAA.

As for this clone: Gene names and germline refer to mouse. The observed sequence ends 4 residues before the CDR3 terminus, with the missing tail filled in from the germline J gene. V usage is TRBV19 and J usage is TRBJ2-1, with 13 bases aligning to TRBD2. Trimming removed 4 bases from V and 6 bases from J; junction bases left unmatched: 7. Germline V gene sequence: CDR1 FNHDT, CDR2 SITEND (reference sequence). The CDR3 totals 16 residues. The chain's CDR3 is CASSSDWGGAGAEQFF. The part of the CDR3 DNA that was read is TGTGCCAGCAGTTCGGACTGGGGGGGCGCCGGTGCT.

This clone came up a few times. The gene names here belong to mouse. Different DNA sequences within this sample yield the same CDR3. Incomplete CDR3 DNA: TGTGCCAGCAGTATAACTGGGGGCGCCTAT. The encoded protein is CASSITGGAY. The complete CDR3 sequence is CASSITGGAYEQYF. The chain carries TRBV19 and TRBJ2-7; TRBD2 agrees at 8 bases. The read gets to within 4 residues of the CDR3 end, and the germline J gene fills in the rest. V dropped 1 base and J dropped 2; count of bases not matched to a gene: 2. CDR3 size: 14 residues. Germline lookup yields CDR1 FNHDT and CDR2 SITEND (reference sequence). Looking up the rest from reference TRBV19 and TRBJ2-7 gives the full variable domain: GGIITQTPKFLIGQEGQKLTLKCQQNFNHDTMYWYRQDSGKGLRLIYYSITENDLQKGDLSEGYDASREKKSSFSLTVTSAQKNEMAVFLCASSITGGAYEQYFGPGTRLTVL.